This entry lists 21 T cell receptor beta chains sequenced from one sample in a study of cytomegalovirus exposure and HLA in healthy donors. In the PCR, 60 Vbeta and 13 Jbeta primers were used. TCRdb keeps only in-frame clones here, not all; method: immunoSEQ multiplex PCR. The sample table sets out tens of thousands of clones. Sequences were obtained from PBMCs. These receptors came from a woman in her forties or fifties in good health and CMV-seropositive.

The chain joins TRBV18 to TRBJ2-5; unclear D gene. The germline gives CDR1 KGHSH, CDR2 LQKENI. The CDR3 runs 13 residues. The germline V and J ends were trimmed by 2 bases and 2 bases, with 6 bases remaining between them. CDR3 bases: TGTGCCAGCTCACCAAGGCGGCAAGAGACCCAGTACTTC. Translated, it gives CASSPRRQETQYF.

The V gene is TRBV5-1, the J gene TRBJ2-1, with D perhaps TRBD2 (6 bases). The CDR3 contains 14 residues. Looked up from germline, CDR1 is SGHRS and CDR2 is YFSETQ. Trimming shortened V by 6 bases and J by 5 bases, and 15 bases separated the two germline ends. In nucleotides, the CDR3 is TGCGCCAGCACCCCGGGACTGACCAACAATGAGCAGTTCTTC. Amino acid sequence: CASTPGLTNNEQFF.

The chain joins TRBV15 to TRBJ2-7; D perhaps matches TRBD1 (5 bases). Trimming cost V 4 bases and J 1 base, with 8 bases left between them. Looked up from germline, CDR1 is LNHNV and CDR2 is YYDKDF (reference sequence). CDR3 length equals 13 residues. The CDR3 sequence: CATSTRQSYEQYF. Written as DNA, the CDR3 is TGTGCCACCAGCACACGACAGTCCTACGAGCAGTACTTC.

The chain links TRBV28 to TRBJ2-1; tentative D call: TRBD2 (6 bases). Trimming shortened V by 7 bases and J by 7 bases, and 23 bases separated the two germline ends. Germline V CDR1 and CDR2: MDHEN, SYDVKM. The CDR3 contains 16 residues. CDR3 sequence reads: CASNPGGGALGNEQFF. The CDR3 region has the DNA TGTGCCAGCAATCCTGGAGGAGGGGCTCTTGGGAATGAGCAGTTCTTC.

The V call is TRBV7-8, the J call TRBJ2-5, with TRBD1 matching 7 bases. The V segment lost 5 bases and the J segment 5 bases; nucleotides outside the gene matches: 8. The germline gives CDR1 SGHVS, CDR2 FQNEAQ. The CDR3 covers 14 residues. The CDR3 protein is CASSATGVVETQYF. In nucleotides, the CDR3 is TGTGCCAGCAGCGCTACAGGGGTCGTTGAGACCCAGTACTTC.

The rearrangement links TRBV18 to TRBJ1-4; the D is unclear. Germline CDR1 reads KGHSH; CDR2 reads LQKENI. This CDR3 is 14 amino acids long. Trimming took off 1 base at V and 2 bases at J, with 5 bases between the two ends. CDR3 bases: TGTGCCAGCTCACCACGCCAGACTAATGAAAAACTGTTTTTT. Translating it yields CASSPRQTNEKLFF.

The rearrangement links TRBV19 to TRBJ2-1; D is perhaps TRBD2 (5 bases). V dropped 5 bases and J dropped 0 bases, with 11 bases sitting between them. CDR1 is LNHDA, CDR2 SQIVND, per germline (reference sequence). The CDR3 covers 15 residues. In DNA form, the CDR3 reads TGTGCCAGTAGTGAAGCGGCGAGCTCCTACAATGAGCAGTTCTTC. It codes for CASSEAASSYNEQFF.

The chain has TRBV30 and TRBJ2-7, with TRBD1 matching 10 bases. The CDR3 sequence is 15 residues long. The J segment lost 5 bases and the V segment lost 2 bases, leaving 9 bases of the junction unmatched. Germline values: CDR1 GTSNPN, CDR2 SVGIG (reference sequence). In nucleotides, the CDR3 is TGTGCCTGGAGTTTATCGTCCGGGACAGGGGACGAGCAGTACTTC. Protein product: CAWSLSSGTGDEQYF.

The chain carries TRBV2 and TRBJ2-2, with a tentative D call TRBD1 (5 bases). The germline V and J ends were trimmed by 3 bases and 6 bases, with 11 bases remaining between them. This CDR3 is 14 amino acids long. CDR1 is SNHLY, CDR2 FYNNEI, per germline. The CDR3, as DNA: TGTGCCAGCAGTGAGTTCAGGGCGTCCGGGGAGCTGTTTTTT. It is translated as CASSEFRASGELFF.

The chain couples TRBV7-2 to TRBJ2-2; D is possibly TRBD1 (7 bases). Germline V gives CDR1 SGHTA, CDR2 FQGNSA. The germline V and J ends were trimmed by 6 bases and 0 bases, with 14 bases remaining between them. CDR3 length: 16 amino acids. CDR3 region: CASRRRGRTNTGELFF. The CDR3 nucleotides are TGTGCCAGCAGGCGCAGGGGGAGGACGAACACCGGGGAGCTGTTTTTT.

The chain has TRBV19 and TRBJ1-2, with D possibly TRBD1 on 6 matching bases. V lost 7 bases to trimming and J lost 4 bases, with 16 bases between them. Germline CDR1 LNHDA, CDR2 SQIVND (reference sequence). The CDR3 is made up of 14 amino acids. The CDR3 nucleotides read TGTGCCAGTACCCCGGGCAGGGGTCCCTATGGCTACACCTTC. Residues: CASTPGRGPYGYTF.

The chain couples TRBV13 to TRBJ2-4; no reliable D call. The CDR3 contains 14 residues. Germline V gene sequence: CDR1 PRHDT, CDR2 FYEKMQ (reference sequence). V lost 6 bases, J lost 5 bases, and 14 bases lay in between. DNA for the CDR3: TGTGCCAGCAGACCCAAGTTTCGGGAAAACATTCAGTACTTC. Amino acid sequence: CASRPKFRENIQYF.

The rearrangement joins TRBV6-5 to TRBJ1-1, with D uncertain. V lost 3 bases to trimming and J lost 0 bases, with 11 bases between them. This CDR3 region has 15 residues. Germline CDR1 is MNHEY and CDR2 is SVGAGI. CDR3 DNA sequence: TGTGCCAGCAGTTATCTACCCACTTTGAACACTGAAGCTTTCTTT. Protein sequence: CASSYLPTLNTEAFF.

The V and J genes are TRBV28 and TRBJ1-1, with D possibly matching TRBD1 (6 bases). V lost 0 bases to trimming and J lost 1 base, with 12 bases between them. This CDR3 spans 16 amino acids. CDR1 MDHEN and CDR2 SYDVKM come from the germline V gene. CDR3 region: CASSLWGGRKNTEAFF. In DNA form, the CDR3 reads TGTGCCAGCAGTTTATGGGGGGGGCGCAAGAACACTGAAGCTTTCTTT.

The rearrangement uses TRBV5-1 and TRBJ1-2; weak D call: TRBD1 (6 bases). CDR1 is SGHRS and CDR2 is YFSETQ in the germline V gene. Trimming left V 4 bases short and J 4 bases short, with 23 bases between. CDR3 length equals 17 residues. DNA of the CDR3: TGCGCCAGCAGCCGAGGGGACACAATCCGGGGCCTCTATGGCTACACCTTC. It is translated as CASSRGDTIRGLYGYTF.

The chain uses TRBV9 and TRBJ2-5; weak D call: TRBD2 (5 bases). Per germline, CDR1 SGDLS and CDR2 YYNGEE. The CDR3 consists of 15 residues. Trimming removed 4 bases from V and 4 bases from J, with 17 bases in between. DNA of the CDR3: TGTGCCAGCAGCCCCTCGGACGGGATGGGAGAGACCCAGTACTTC. This translates into CASSPSDGMGETQYF.

On this clone: Germline and junction disagree at one end, which may indicate a read error. This sequence joins TRBV9 and TRBJ2-7; 7 positions agree with TRBD2. The V gene's germline CDR1 is SGDLS and CDR2 YYNGEE. The length of the CDR3 is 14 residues. CDR3 sequence: CASSPLAQGYGQYF. The CDR3 DNA follows: TGTGCCAGCAGCCCACTAGCGCAGGGCTACGGGCAGTACTTC.

The chain couples TRBV5-1 to TRBJ2-7, with a tentative D call TRBD2 (6 bases). The CDR3 runs 13 residues. CDR1 and CDR2 (germline): SGHRS, YFSETQ. V was trimmed by 3 bases and J by 4 bases, leaving 11 bases between them. CDR3 sequence: CASSSGTPYEQYF. In DNA form, the CDR3 reads TGCGCCAGCAGCTCCGGGACTCCGTACGAGCAGTACTTC.

The CDR3 is CASSLKGVGVDTQYF. The CDR3 DNA reads TGTGCCAGCAGCTTAAAGGGGGTGGGCGTTGATACGCAGTATTTT. The chain combines TRBV5-4 with TRBJ2-3, with D possibly TRBD1 on 6 matching bases. The CDR3 contains 15 residues. Per germline, CDR1 SGHNT and CDR2 YYREEE (reference sequence). Between the trimmed V and J ends, which lost 2 bases and 6 bases, there was a span of 16 bases.

The V and J genes are TRBV18 and TRBJ2-5; D is unclear. The CDR3 has 13 residues. The germline CDR1 and CDR2 sequences are KGHSH and LQKENI. V lost 0 bases and J lost 8, with 10 bases in between. The CDR3 protein is CASSPPGSTTQYF. DNA of the CDR3: TGTGCCAGCTCACCACCCGGGTCTACAACCCAGTACTTC.

The rearrangement joins TRBV11-2 to TRBJ2-2; the match to TRBD2 covers 8 bases. This CDR3 has 15 amino acids. The germline V gene encodes CDR1 SGHAT and CDR2 FQNNGV. V dropped 6 bases and J dropped 5; count of bases not matched to a gene: 8. The CDR3 sequence is CASRVPGLGTGELFF. The CDR3 nucleotides read TGTGCCAGCAGAGTACCGGGACTAGGAACCGGGGAGCTGTTTTTT.